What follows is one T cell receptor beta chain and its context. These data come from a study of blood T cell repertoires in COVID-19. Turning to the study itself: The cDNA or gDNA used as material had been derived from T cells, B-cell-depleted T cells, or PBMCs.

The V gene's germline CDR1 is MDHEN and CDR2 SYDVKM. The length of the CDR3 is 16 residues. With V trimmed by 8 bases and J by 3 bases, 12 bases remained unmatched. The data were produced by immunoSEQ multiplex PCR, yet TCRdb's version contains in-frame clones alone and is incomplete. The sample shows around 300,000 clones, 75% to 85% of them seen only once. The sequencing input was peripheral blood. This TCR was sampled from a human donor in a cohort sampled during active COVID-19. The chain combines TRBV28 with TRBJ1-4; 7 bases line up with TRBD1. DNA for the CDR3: TGTGCCAGCTGGGGGCAGGGGGAGGTAGCTAATGAAAAACTGTTTTTT. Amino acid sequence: CASWGQGEVANEKLFF.